This entry concerns a single T cell receptor beta chain. The sample comes from a study of blood T cell repertoires in COVID-19. The ends were cut back, 2 bases at V and 2 bases at J, with 3 bases in the middle. The germline V gene encodes CDR1 KGHSH and CDR2 LQKENI. The CDR3 extends over 12 amino acids. The assay was immunoSEQ multiplex PCR, and TCRdb's table has in-frame clones only and misses some. This table holds under 140,000 clones, approximately 79% found once. The source is a woman older than 75 with active or convalescent COVID-19. V usage is TRBV18 and J usage is TRBJ2-5; D gene unclear. The sequencing input was peripheral blood. The CDR3 sequence is CASSPSQETQYF. For the CDR3, the DNA is TGTGCCAGCTCACCATCACAAGAGACCCAGTACTTC.